This TCR beta chain came from a study of PD-L1 blockade in urothelial cancer. Across the study: Blood yielded a median of about 140,000 T cells per sample.

TCR analog templates of synthetic origin were spiked into each PCR. TCRdb's copy holds only in-frame clones and misses some; the assay was immunoSEQ multiplex PCR. The data show tens of thousands of clones, almost 85% seen once. The CDR3 spans 15 residues. Sequencing was performed on PBMCs, taken around atezolizumab (anti-PD-L1) treatment. The chain couples TRBV21-1 to TRBJ1-4; the DNA was not compared with TRBD1, the D call given in the table. TRBV21-1 is a documented pseudogene. The sequence derives from a man in his 70s with urothelial cancer. This CDR3 reads CASSTPGQRNEKLFF. CDR3 in DNA: TGTGCCAGCAGCACACCGGGACAGAGGAATGAAAAACTGTTTTTT.